These 3 T cell receptor beta chains originate from one sample sequenced in a study of human T cells and chemical hapten exposure. TCRdb re-derived calls from the RACE reads in MiXCR, one entry per CDR3 protein. The repertoire consists of roughly 100,000 distinct CDR3 sequences, with approximately 11% occurring once and the leading ten covering 2.5% to 4%. The time point was: pre-sensitization, week 0. The treatment here: therapeutic diphenylcyclopropenone sensitization with weekly scalp DPC. Sequencing used whole blood, obtained in connection with sensitization to the hapten diphenylcyclopropenone (DPC). The receptors were sampled from a woman aged 55 to 70 with alopecia areata. Some clones in this sample may be carry-over from other donors' samples.

The chain couples TRBV6-6 to TRBJ2-1; 10 nucleotides agree with TRBD2. Germline assignment: CDR1 MNHNY and CDR2 SVGAGI (reference sequence). V was pared by 5 bases and J by 6 bases, with 7 bases of the junction left unmatched. The length of the CDR3 is 15 residues. This CDR3 reads CASSTSGGAFNEQFF. In nucleotides, the CDR3 is TGTGCCAGCAGTACCAGCGGGGGGGCCTTCAATGAGCAGTTCTTC.

There are many counts of this clonotype. The chain uses TRBV21-1 and TRBJ1-2; the table's D call, TRBD1, was not checked against the DNA. TRBV21-1 is classified as a pseudogene. The CDR3 has 15 residues. The CDR3: CASSFVGSRQGGYTF. DNA of the CDR3: TGTGCCAGCAGCTTTGTGGGTTCTAGACAGGGTGGCTACACCTTC.

This clonotype was seen only a few times. The V call is TRBV20-1, the J call TRBJ1-1; D not resolved. Germline V gene lookup returns CDR1 DFQATT and CDR2 SNEGSKA (reference sequence). Trimming removed 0 bases from V and 1 base from J, with 9 bases in between. The CDR3 loop spans 14 amino acids. The CDR3 loop is CSARDVRKNTEAFF. Written as DNA, the CDR3 is TGCAGTGCTAGAGATGTCAGAAAGAACACTGAAGCTTTCTTT.